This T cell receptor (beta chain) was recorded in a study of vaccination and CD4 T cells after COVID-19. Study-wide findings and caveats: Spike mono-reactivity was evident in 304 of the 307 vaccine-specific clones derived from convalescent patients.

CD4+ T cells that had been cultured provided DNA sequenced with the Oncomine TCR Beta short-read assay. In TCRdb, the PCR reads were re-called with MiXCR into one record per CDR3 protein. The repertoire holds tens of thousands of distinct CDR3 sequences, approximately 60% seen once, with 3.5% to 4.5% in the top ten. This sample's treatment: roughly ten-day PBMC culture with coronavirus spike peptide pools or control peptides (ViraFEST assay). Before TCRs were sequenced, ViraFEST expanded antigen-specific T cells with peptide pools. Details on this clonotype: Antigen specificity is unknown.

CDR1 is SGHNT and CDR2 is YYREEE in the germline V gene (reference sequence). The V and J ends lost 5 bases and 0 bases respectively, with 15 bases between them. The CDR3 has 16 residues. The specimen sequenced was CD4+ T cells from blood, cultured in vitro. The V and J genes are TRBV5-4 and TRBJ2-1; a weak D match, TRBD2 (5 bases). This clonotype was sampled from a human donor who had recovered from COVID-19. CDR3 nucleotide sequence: TGTGCCAGCAGTGTGGGCGCGGGTGGCTCCTACAATGAGCAGTTCTTC. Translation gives CASSVGAGGSYNEQFF. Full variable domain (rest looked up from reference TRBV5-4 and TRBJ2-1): ETGVTQSPTHLIKTRGQQVTLRCSSQSGHNTVSWYQQALGQGPQFIFQYYREEENGRGNFPPRFSGLQFPNYSSELNVNALELDDSALYLCASSVGAGGSYNEQFFGPGTRLTVL.